The 23 T cell receptor beta chains below come from one sample, sequenced in a study of Graves' ophthalmopathy and Graves' hyperthyroidism. The authors amplified TCR beta CDR3 regions, and they did so from RNA transcripts for repertoire sequencing. HTBI-primed RT-PCR formed the first round, and a multiplex PCR formed the second. TCRdb re-analysed the multiplex PCR reads in MiXCR, keeping a single row per CDR3 protein. The table shows over 12,000 distinct CDR3 sequences, with about 50% occurring only once. The sample was peripheral blood. Receptor source: a woman in her 30s with Graves' ophthalmopathy.

This clonotype was observed once. The junction departs from the called germline gene at one end, perhaps through a read error. The chain combines TRBV20-1 with TRBJ2-3; 12 bases align to TRBD2. The germline V gene encodes CDR1 DFQATT and CDR2 SNEGSKA (reference sequence). CDR3 size: 15 residues. The CDR3 DNA sequence: TGCTGTGCTACGACTAGCGGGAGTATCACTGATACGCAATATTTT. Translation: CCATTSGSITDTQYF.

The CDR3 is CSATEGATPQETQYF. In nucleotides, the CDR3 is TGCAGTGCTACGGAGGGGGCGACCCCTCAAGAGACCCAGTACTTC. The genes are TRBV20-1 and TRBJ2-5, with D perhaps TRBD1 (7 bases). V was trimmed by 4 bases and J by 2 bases, leaving 17 bases between them. The length of the CDR3 is 15 residues. Per the germline V gene, CDR1 is DFQATT and CDR2 is SNEGSKA (reference sequence).

This clonotype showed up many times. V is TRBV15 and J is TRBJ2-1; no firm D call. The CDR3 runs 12 residues. The ends were cut back, 2 bases at V and 9 bases at J, with 8 bases in the middle. Looked up from germline, CDR1 is LNHNV and CDR2 is YYDKDF (reference sequence). The CDR3 is CATSRPVGEQFF. CDR3 bases: TGTGCCACCAGCAGACCCGTGGGTGAGCAGTTCTTC.

The rearrangement links TRBV7-6 to TRBJ1-3; maybe TRBD1 (5 bases). The CDR3 is made up of 16 amino acids. V shed 3 bases and J shed 2 bases, with 14 bases lying between them. From germline, CDR1 is SGHVS and CDR2 FNYEAQ. The CDR3 here is CASSFEGTGTGNTIYF. CDR3 nucleotides: TGTGCCAGCAGCTTCGAGGGAACAGGAACTGGAAACACCATATATTTT.

The chain links TRBV10-3 to TRBJ2-3; D may correspond to TRBD1 or TRBD2 (5 bases each). V was cut by 3 bases and J by 2 bases, with 12 bases left in between. Germline CDR1 and CDR2: ENHRY and SYGVKD. The CDR3 spans 15 residues. CDR3 sequence: CAISDGAASTDTQYF. DNA of the CDR3: TGTGCCATCAGTGACGGGGCGGCTTCCACAGATACGCAGTATTTT.

In the case of this clonotype: This clone may be a read error of a much larger clone one base away. The chain is built from TRBV19 and TRBJ1-2, with D hard to call. This CDR3 is 12 amino acids long. The germline V gene has CDR1 LNHDA and CDR2 SQIVND (reference sequence). Written as DNA, the CDR3 is TGTACCAGTAGTCCCCAGAGAGATGGCTACACCTTC. The encoded protein is CTSSPQRDGYTF. The full variable domain, in which reference TRBV19 and TRBJ1-2 provide the parts outside the CDR3, is DGGITQSPKYLFRKEGQNVTLSCEQNLNHDAMYWYRQDPGQGLRLIYYSQIVNDFQKGDIAEGYSVSREKKESFPLTVTSAQKNPTAFYLCTSSPQRDGYTFGSGTRLTVV.

Notes on this clonotype: The junction departs from germline at one end; a sequencing error may be responsible. This chain links TRBV19 with TRBJ2-3; no clear D. The CDR3 sequence is 14 residues long. Germline values: CDR1 LNHDA, CDR2 SQIVND (reference sequence). CDR3 DNA: TGTGCCAGTACGTGGTCATTTTCCACAGATTCGCAGTATTTT. Translating it yields CASTWSFSTDSQYF.

About this clonotype: The junction departs from germline at one end; a sequencing error may be responsible. The gene calls are TRBV7-3 and TRBJ2-1; a weak D match, TRBD1 (5 bases). Germline CDR1 SGHTA, CDR2 FQGTGA. The CDR3 contains 15 residues. The CDR3 DNA follows: TGTGCCAGCAGCTCACGGCAGGGTTGGAACAATGAGCGGTTCTTC. This encodes CASSSRQGWNNERFF.

This chain connects TRBV20-1 to TRBJ2-7, with D maybe TRBD2 (5 bases). The better agreement between TRBJ2-3 and the DNA end casts doubt on the J call. The CDR3 is 14 amino acids. Germline values: CDR1 DFQATT, CDR2 SNEGSKA (reference sequence). This CDR3 is CSAASWERPYGQYF. The DNA for the CDR3 is TGCAGTGCTGCATCTTGGGAGCGCCCCTACGGGCAGTATTTT.

Regarding this clonotype: As the CDR3 is not closed by the conserved phenylalanine or tryptophan, this likely results from a read error. This chain links TRBV24-1 with TRBJ2-7, with D possibly matching TRBD2 (5 bases). The germline V and J ends were trimmed by 3 bases and 7 bases, with 18 bases remaining between them. This CDR3 comprises 15 residues. Germline V gene sequence: CDR1 KGHDR, CDR2 SFDVKD. CDR3 DNA: TGTGCCACCAGTGATGCCAGGACTGGCGGAAAAGAGCAGTACCTC. Amino acids: CATSDARTGGKEQYL.

Points on this clonotype: At one end, the junction sequence differs from germline, possibly due to a read error. CDR3 region: CASSGLAANIGELFF. DNA of the CDR3: TGTGCCAGCAGCGGATTAGCGGCGAACATCGGGGAGCTGTTTTTT. The V and J genes are TRBV9 and TRBJ2-2, with D possibly matching TRBD2 (6 bases). The CDR3 runs to 15 residues. Germline CDR1 and CDR2: SGDLS and YYNGEE.

Comments on this clonotype: A single base separates this from a much larger clone, so it may be a read error. It is likely a read error, because the conserved phenylalanine at the end of the CDR3 is missing. As DNA, the CDR3 is TGTGCCACCAGCAGATTTGGGGGGGAGACCCAGTACTCC. It yields the protein CATSRFGGETQYS. This chain links TRBV15 with TRBJ2-5; tentatively, D is TRBD2 (6 bases). The CDR3 spans 13 residues. Germline CDR1 LNHNV, CDR2 YYDKDF (reference sequence). Trimming removed 2 bases from V and 5 bases from J, with 9 bases in between.

This sequence joins TRBV2 and TRBJ2-7, with no clear D. V was clipped by 4 bases and J by 2 bases, with 9 bases between them. The CDR3 totals 13 residues. CDR1 is SNHLY and CDR2 is FYNNEI in the germline V gene. The CDR3 is CASSGGRTYEQYF. For the CDR3, the DNA is TGTGCCAGCAGTGGAGGTAGAACCTACGAGCAGTACTTC.

This clonotype was detected only a few times. The V gene is TRBV9, the J gene TRBJ1-5, with 10 bases that match TRBD1. The V and J ends lost 2 bases and 6 bases, in that order; junction bases with no gene match: 5. The CDR3 runs to 15 residues. The germline V gene encodes CDR1 SGDLS and CDR2 YYNGEE. The CDR3 region has the DNA TGTGCCAGCAGCGTTCCGGGACAGGGGTCTCAGCCCCAGCATTTT. Translating gives CASSVPGQGSQPQHF.

The chain is built from TRBV29-1 and TRBJ2-7, with D tentatively TRBD1 (6 bases). With 5 bases removed from V and 0 bases from J, the gap between germline ends came to 14 bases. The CDR3 runs to 14 residues. Germline V gene data show CDR1 as SQVTM and CDR2 as ANQGSEA. CDR3 residues: CSVIRQAYSYEQYF. CDR3 coding DNA: TGCAGCGTTATAAGACAGGCATACTCCTACGAGCAGTACTTC.

The rearrangement uses TRBV5-1 and TRBJ2-3, with D possibly matching TRBD2 (6 bases). The CDR3 has 15 residues. Trimming pared 0 bases from V and 0 bases from J, leaving 8 bases between. Per the germline V gene, CDR1 is SGHRS and CDR2 is YFSETQ. DNA for the CDR3: TGCGCCAGCAGCTTGGATAGCGGCAGCACAGATACGCAGTATTTT. This gives the protein CASSLDSGSTDTQYF.

This chain uses TRBV7-2 with TRBJ2-7; D gene ambiguous. V was cut by 1 base and J by 6 bases, with 7 bases left in between. CDR1 is SGHTA and CDR2 is FQGNSA in the germline V gene. The CDR3 length is 12 residues. As DNA, the CDR3 is TGTGCCAGCAGCTTAGACGGGTTCGAGCAGTACTTC. Amino acid sequence: CASSLDGFEQYF. The variable domain in full, with the rest retrieved from reference TRBV7-2 and TRBJ2-7, is GAGVSQSPSNKVTEKGKDVELRCDPISGHTALYWYRQSLGQGLEFLIYFQGNSAPDKSGLPSDRFSAERTGGSVSTLTIQRTQQEDSAVYLCASSLDGFEQYFGPGTRLTVT.

The genes are TRBV7-2 and TRBJ1-2, with 7 bases matching TRBD1. V shed 0 bases, J shed 8 bases, and the junction held 9 bases outside the gene matches. CDR3 size: 15 residues. Germline CDR1 and CDR2: SGHTA and FQGNSA. CDR3 sequence: CASSLALWDSTGYTF. The CDR3 DNA reads TGTGCCAGCAGCTTAGCGCTGTGGGACAGCACCGGCTACACCTTC.

For the CDR3, the DNA is TGCAGTGCTAGACAGGGCTATGGCTACACCTTC. Translating gives CSARQGYGYTF. This chain links TRBV20-1 with TRBJ1-2; D perhaps matches TRBD1 (5 bases). The V end lost 2 bases, the J end lost 4 bases, and 5 bases lay between the germline ends. The V gene's germline CDR1 is DFQATT and CDR2 SNEGSKA (reference sequence). The CDR3 loop spans 11 amino acids.

The CDR3 sequence is CATTSSGGYTF. Here the CDR3 DNA reads TGTGCCACCACCTCATCGGGGGGCTACACCTTC. The chain combines TRBV7-9 with TRBJ1-2; D ambiguous. Germline CDR1 reads SEHNR; CDR2 reads FQNEAQ (reference sequence). V lost 10 bases, J lost 8 bases, and 14 bases lay in between. CDR3 length equals 11 residues.

This clonotype was seen at least ten times. The gene calls are TRBV12-3 or TRBV12-4 and TRBJ1-1; 8 bases line up with TRBD1. The ends lost 6 bases at V and 1 base at J; junction bases unmatched: 4. CDR3 size: 14 residues. This chain's CDR3 is CASSPGQENTEAFF. The CDR3 DNA reads TGTGCCAGCAGCCCGGGACAGGAGAACACTGAAGCTTTCTTT.

This chain uses TRBV6-1 with TRBJ2-7; no definite D call. CDR1 and CDR2 from the germline V gene are MNHNS and SASEGT. V lost 6 bases and J lost 1, with 10 bases in between. This CDR3 has 13 amino acids. The CDR3: CASRTLKSYEQYF. The CDR3 DNA sequence: TGTGCCAGCAGGACACTGAAGTCCTACGAGCAGTACTTC.

A note on this clonotype: A much larger clone lies one base from this, so it may be a read error. The chain couples TRBV19 to TRBJ1-1; possible D gene TRBD1, 5 bases. The CDR3 has 11 amino acids. The germline CDR1 and CDR2 sequences are LNHDA and SQIVND (reference sequence). The CDR3 region is CASSMGPEVFF. In DNA form, the CDR3 reads TGTGCCAGTAGTATGGGACCTGAAGTTTTCTTT.